This T cell receptor (beta chain) was recovered during a study of T cells after posttransplantation cyclophosphamide. General observations from the study: Skin or GI-infiltrating T cells shared few TRB sequences with blood. Recipient CMV seropositivity and CMV reactivation strongly tracked TRB clonality. Later post-transplant blood repertoires were often dominated by donor CD8+ memory clones.

Control samples came 1 year after myeloablative marrow transplants with methotrexate plus calcineurin inhibitor. Assay: immunoSEQ multiplex PCR; the TCRdb copy retains only in-frame clones and omits some. The sample includes some 5,000 clones, roughly four fifths of them seen just once. CDR1 is LNHNV and CDR2 is YYDKDF in the germline V gene (reference sequence). The CDR3 spans 14 residues. Trimming took 4 bases from V and 0 from J, leaving 10 bases between them. Concerning this clone itself: What it binds is unknown.

Sequenced material: PBMCs, taken after an allogeneic stem cell transplant with a calcineurin inhibitor and methotrexate. The chain couples TRBV15 to TRBJ2-7, with D uncertain. This TCR came from a male patient in his 40s who received an allogeneic stem cell transplant from an unrelated donor, was CMV-positive, and had chronic GVHD only. The T cells may partly be graft donor cells. The CDR3 loop is CATSNPVSSYEQYF. CDR3 DNA: TGTGCCACCAGCAATCCGGTTAGCTCCTACGAGCAGTACTTC.